One T cell receptor beta chain is described in this entry. Clones were read by immunoSEQ multiplex PCR, and TCRdb kept only the in-frame ones, dropping some. The sample holds more than 550,000 clones, roughly 85% seen once. V lost 0 bases, J lost 3 bases, and 4 bases stayed unmatched. CDR1 is SGHRS and CDR2 is YFSETQ in the germline V gene. The CDR3 consists of 15 residues. This entry belongs to a study of shared T cell receptors in the human thymus. The same data also contributed to another study, on human thymus T cells. As reported in that work: Donors consisted of healthy Finnish infants (having corrective surgery for congenital heart defects). Resections were taken during corrective heart surgery, and the thymus tissue came from these. Thymic and blood repertoires showed apparently biased V and J gene usage. Related research described strongly overlapping thymic repertoires in unrelated people.

The TCR sequence derives from a girl under three years old with a congenital heart defect. Sequencing was performed on thymocytes. The rearrangement joins TRBV5-1 to TRBJ1-2; 8 bases align to TRBD1. The DNA of the CDR3 is TGCGCCAGCAGCTTGGGGCTGACAGGGGACTATGGCTACACCTTC. Its translation: CASSLGLTGDYGYTF. The full variable domain, with the rest looked up from reference TRBV5-1 and TRBJ1-2, is KAGVTQTPRYLIKTRGQQVTLSCSPISGHRSVSWYQQTPGQGLQFLFEYFSETQRNKGNFPGRFSGRQFSNSRSEMNVSTLELGDSALYLCASSLGLTGDYGYTFGSGTRLTVV.